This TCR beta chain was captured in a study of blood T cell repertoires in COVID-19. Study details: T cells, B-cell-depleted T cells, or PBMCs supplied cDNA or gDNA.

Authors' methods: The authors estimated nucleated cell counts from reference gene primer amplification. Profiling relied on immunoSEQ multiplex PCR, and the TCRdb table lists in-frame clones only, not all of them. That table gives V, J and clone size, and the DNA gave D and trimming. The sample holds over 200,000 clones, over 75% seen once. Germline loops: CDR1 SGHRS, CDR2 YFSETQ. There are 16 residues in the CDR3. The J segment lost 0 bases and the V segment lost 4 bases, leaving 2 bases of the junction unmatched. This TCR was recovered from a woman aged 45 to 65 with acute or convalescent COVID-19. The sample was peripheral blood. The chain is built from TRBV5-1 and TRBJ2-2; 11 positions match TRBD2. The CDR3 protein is CASSLLAGANTGELFF. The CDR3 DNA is TGCGCCAGCAGCCTACTAGCGGGAGCGAACACCGGGGAGCTGTTTTTT.